This T cell receptor (beta chain) was recovered during a study of CD4 T cells in relation to SARS-CoV-2 and coronaviruses. On the study more broadly: PBMCs were cultured with antigen for around nine days before TCR beta sequencing. The HLA restriction of the shared crossreactive spike epitopes was mapped.

TCRdb's copy holds only in-frame clones and misses some; the assay was immunoSEQ multiplex PCR. The top ten hold around 21% of the sample, which has 35,000 to 45,000 clones, around 77% seen once. CDR1 SGHRS and CDR2 YFSETQ come from the germline V gene. The V gene lost 4 bases and the J gene lost 3 bases, with 17 bases spanning the gap. The CDR3 sequence is 15 residues long. For around ten days, roughly 10^5 sorted CD4+ cells grew with T cell-depleted PBMCs and CEF. As for this clone: The antigen remains undetermined.

The sequence was obtained from an adult with COVID-19. Sequences were obtained from memory CD4+ T cells from PBMCs, cultured in vitro. The rearrangement uses TRBV5-1 and TRBJ2-7; D gene unclear. As DNA, the CDR3 is TGCGCCAGCAGCCTGAAAAATGGACCGGACTACGAGCAGTACTTC. As protein: CASSLKNGPDYEQYF.